This T cell receptor (beta chain) was sequenced during a study of T cells after somatic rescue of genetic block. The germline V gene encodes CDR1 MDHEN and CDR2 SYDVKM. Trimming took off 6 bases at V and 2 bases at J, with 13 bases between the two ends. The CDR3 spans 14 residues. Only in-frame clones appear in the TCRdb table, and some are missing; sequencing was by immunoSEQ multiplex PCR. The data contain 8,000 to 9,000 clones, around 80% of them singletons. The sequence was obtained from a boy aged 10-17 years. J is TRBJ1-2 and V is TRBV28; D is undetermined. Sequences were obtained from peripheral blood mononuclear cells (PBMCs). This chain's CDR3 is CASRAATANYGYTF. In DNA form, the CDR3 reads TGTGCCAGCAGAGCCGCTACAGCGAACTATGGCTACACCTTC.